What follows are 14 T cell receptor beta chains derived from one specimen sequenced in a study of beta chain features in type 1 diabetes. Every isolated RNA sample was fully reverse transcribed, so sequencing captured expressed TCRB transcripts. Sequencing was performed with immunoSEQ multiplex PCR; in TCRdb, only in-frame clones are kept and a portion is missing. The sample holds 810,000 or so clones, roughly 17% seen once. Sequencing was done on a sample of naive CD4+ T cells from blood. The receptor source for this set is a woman younger than 35 in good health.

This clone was detected only a few times. This sample also contains other DNA sequences that code for the same CDR3. V gene TRBV7-3 combines with J gene TRBJ1-1, with unresolved D. Germline V gene data show CDR1 as SGHTA and CDR2 as FQGTGA. Trimming left V 6 bases short and J 1 base short, with 9 bases between. CDR3 length equals 13 residues. CDR3 nucleotides: TGTGCCAGCAGTAAGACCGGGAACACTGAAGCTTTCTTT. It encodes CASSKTGNTEAFF.

This sequence joins TRBV6-1 and TRBJ2-7; D is uncertain. Trimming pared 8 bases from V and 1 base from J, leaving 15 bases between. The germline V gene has CDR1 MNHNS and CDR2 SASEGT. The CDR3 loop spans 14 amino acids. CDR3 sequence reads: CASQSEMRSYEQYF. DNA of the CDR3: TGTGCCAGCCAATCCGAAATGAGGTCCTACGAGCAGTACTTC.

In its sample, this clone was seen a few times. The chain couples TRBV11-2 to TRBJ2-6; weak D call: TRBD2 (6 bases). CDR3 length: 18 residues. Germline CDR1 reads SGHAT; CDR2 reads FQNNGV. The V gene lost 2 bases and the J gene lost 0 bases, with 14 bases spanning the gap. The CDR3 DNA sequence: TGTGCCAGCAGCTTAATTCGTCGGGGGTACTCTGGGGCCAACGTCCTGACTTTC. Translating gives CASSLIRRGYSGANVLTF.

This clone was seen a few times. The CDR3 coding sequence is TGTGCCAGCAGCCAAGATTTTCAGGGGCTTAAGTACTATGGCTACACCTTC. It specifies CASSQDFQGLKYYGYTF. This chain connects TRBV4-2 to TRBJ1-2; a weak D match, TRBD1 (6 bases). Germline CDR1 is LGHNA and CDR2 is YNFKEQ. This CDR3 contains 17 residues. Trimming left V 0 bases short and J 3 bases short, with 17 bases between.

This clone was detected only a few times. V and J are TRBV21-1 and TRBJ2-5; TRBD1, as called in the table, went unchecked against the DNA. TRBV21-1 is designated a pseudogene. The CDR3 sequence is 16 residues long. CDR3 nucleotide sequence: TGTGCCAGCAGCTCAAAACCGACAGGGGGCAGGGAGACCCAGTACTTC. It encodes CASSSKPTGGRETQYF.

About this clone itself: With a much larger clone just one base away, this may be a read error. The chain has TRBV7-3 and TRBJ2-5, with D hard to call. Germline V CDR1 and CDR2: SGHTA, FQGTGA. The CDR3 contains 11 residues. Deletions cut 5 bases from V and 2 bases from J, with 3 bases between. The CDR3: CASSLQETQYF. Written as DNA, the CDR3 is TGTGCCAGCAGCCTACAAGAGACCCAGTACTTC.

This clone was seen a handful of times. The chain uses TRBV15 and TRBJ1-3, with 7 bases fitting TRBD1. This CDR3 is built from 16 residues. The J segment lost 2 bases and the V segment lost 1 base, leaving 5 bases of the junction unmatched. Germline V gene data show CDR1 as LNHNV and CDR2 as YYDKDF (reference sequence). CDR3 nucleotide sequence: TGTGCCACCAGCAGAGTCCCTGGGACAGCTGGAAACACCATATATTTT. Translating gives CATSRVPGTAGNTIYF.

V is TRBV7-2 and J is TRBJ1-1; perhaps TRBD1 as D (6 bases). Germline V gene lookup returns CDR1 SGHTA and CDR2 FQGNSA. The V and J ends lost 5 bases and 1 base respectively, with 17 bases between them. The CDR3 runs 16 residues. CDR3 DNA: TGTGCCAGCAGCCCGGGCTGGGGGGCGGGGAACACTGAAGCTTTCTTT. Amino acid sequence: CASSPGWGAGNTEAFF. The full variable domain, its missing parts supplied by reference TRBV7-2 and TRBJ1-1, is GAGVSQSPSNKVTEKGKDVELRCDPISGHTALYWYRQSLGQGLEFLIYFQGNSAPDKSGLPSDRFSAERTGGSVSTLTIQRTQQEDSAVYLCASSPGWGAGNTEAFFGQGTRLTVV.

The CDR3 loop reads CASSLGGVYTDTQYF. CDR3 coding DNA: TGTGCCAGCAGTTTAGGGGGGGTATACACAGATACGCAGTATTTT. The rearrangement uses TRBV27 and TRBJ2-3; 7 bases fit TRBD2. This CDR3 has 15 residues. Germline V gene lookup returns CDR1 MNHEY and CDR2 SMNVEV (reference sequence). V lost 2 bases and J lost 2; bases outside the gene matches: 4.

The V gene is TRBV9, the J gene TRBJ2-7, with D unresolved. CDR3 length: 15 amino acids. The V end was cut by 0 bases, the J end by 4 bases, with 14 bases between. The V gene's germline CDR1 is SGDLS and CDR2 YYNGEE. This CDR3 is CASSVAAGGWYEQYF. The CDR3 bases are TGTGCCAGCAGCGTAGCTGCCGGTGGTTGGTACGAGCAGTACTTC. Drawing the rest from reference TRBV9 and TRBJ2-7, the complete variable domain is DSGVTQTPKHLITATGQRVTLRCSPRSGDLSVYWYQQSLDQGLQFLIQYYNGEERAKGNILERFSAQQFPDLHSELNLSSLELGDSALYFCASSVAAGGWYEQYFGPGTRLTVT.

This clone was seen a handful of times. The rearrangement uses TRBV7-3 and TRBJ2-1; 8 positions match TRBD2. The CDR3 loop spans 17 amino acids. The junction had 4 bases not matched to a gene; V was cut back by 0 bases and J by 0 bases. The germline gives CDR1 SGHTA, CDR2 FQGTGA. CDR3 protein: CASSLTTGRASYNEQFF. The CDR3 DNA sequence: TGTGCCAGCAGCTTAACGACCGGGAGGGCCTCCTACAATGAGCAGTTCTTC.

This clone was detected only a few times. The chain couples TRBV6-5 to TRBJ1-1, with D possibly TRBD1 on 5 matching bases. The length of the CDR3 is 13 residues. The germline V gene encodes CDR1 MNHEY and CDR2 SVGAGI. Between the trimmed V and J ends, which lost 5 bases and 4 bases, there was a span of 11 bases. For the CDR3, the DNA is TGTGCCAGCAGTCCCCAGGGTGGCACTGAAGCTTTCTTT. Translation gives CASSPQGGTEAFF.

Remarks on this clone: A junction end diverges from the germline sequence, so it may reflect a read error. The rearrangement links TRBV11-2 to TRBJ2-7, with 10 bases identical to TRBD2. CDR3 length: 18 amino acids. Germline CDR1 reads SGHAT; CDR2 reads FQNNGV. CDR3 coding DNA: TGTGCCAGCAGCCTAGAGATGAGAAGCGGGAGGGCCTTCTACGAGCAGTACTTC. It yields the protein CASSLEMRSGRAFYEQYF.

This clone was counted only a few times. The chain uses TRBV23-1 and TRBJ1-2; perhaps TRBD1 as D (5 bases). TRBV23-1 is placed among ORFs of uncertain function. The CDR3 spans 15 residues. V was pared by 6 bases and J by 4 bases, with 18 bases between. Here the CDR3 DNA reads TGCGCCAGCAGCTCAGGGTGCGGAGGAACCTATGGCTACACCTTC. It yields the protein CASSSGCGGTYGYTF.